This T cell receptor beta chain comes out of a study of post-analysis software for immune sequencing data. Whole-study context: The study covered relapsing-remitting, secondary progressive and progressive-relapsing courses of multiple sclerosis. Study conclusions and caveats: When patients were compared with controls, a handful of TRBV segments were more frequent, TRBV5-6, TRBV5-1 and TRBV20-1 among them. Same-batch samples co-clustered strongly by F measure. For normalized Chao1 diversity, multiple sclerosis patients scored significantly lower than controls did.

The TCR beta cDNA libraries contained unique molecular identifiers. There were roughly 0.9 to 10 million T cells, and roughly 0.5 million cDNA molecules came from them. From the PCR reads, TCRdb called clonotypes with MiXCR, one entry per CDR3 protein. The table lists roughly 800,000 distinct CDR3 sequences, roughly 30% of them singletons, with around 0.56% in the top ten. This clonotype was counted between two and nine times. Its antigen remains unidentified. Germline CDR1 and CDR2: MNHEY and SMNVEV (reference sequence). V gave up 6 bases and J gave up 5 bases; unmatched junction bases: 9. This CDR3 contains 15 residues.

Sample: blood. This sequence joins TRBV27 and TRBJ2-3; 9 bases are a match to TRBD1. This sequence originates from a girl aged 10 to 17 with multiple sclerosis. The CDR3 bases are TGTGCCAGCAGCGCTCCTGGACAGGGGAGAGATACGCAGTATTTT. Translation gives CASSAPGQGRDTQYF.